Listed here are 27 T cell receptor beta chains from one sample, sequenced in a study of OX40 agonist ivuxolimab in advanced cancers. TCRdb's table, derived via immunoSEQ multiplex PCR, lists solely in-frame clones and lacks some. The sample consists of some 80,000 clones, around 94% of them appearing once. Here the sequenced sample was CD4+ or CD8+ T cells sorted from blood, taken in a trial of the OX40 agonist ivuxolimab. The receptors were sampled from an adult with an advanced solid tumor such as melanoma, head and neck, liver or kidney cancer.

V and J are TRBV28 and TRBJ1-2; the D gene is possibly TRBD1 (5 bases). Germline-derived CDR1 and CDR2 are MDHEN and SYDVKM. The V end was cut by 3 bases, the J end by 10 bases, with 12 bases between. This CDR3 spans 12 amino acids. This CDR3 reads CASSFWSGSYTF. The CDR3, as DNA: TGTGCCAGCAGTTTCTGGTCAGGGTCCTACACCTTC.

The J gene is TRBJ2-1, the V gene TRBV19; a possible D gene is TRBD2 (5 bases). The germline V gene has CDR1 LNHDA and CDR2 SQIVND (reference sequence). V was clipped by 7 bases and J by 5 bases, with 18 bases between them. This CDR3 is 15 amino acids long. The CDR3 loop is CASKDGGYGDNEQFF. The CDR3 DNA reads as TGTGCCAGTAAAGATGGCGGATACGGGGACAATGAGCAGTTCTTC.

In DNA form, the CDR3 reads TGCAGCGTTGAACATTCCGGGACACTATACAATGAGCAGTTCTTC. Protein: CSVEHSGTLYNEQFF. The chain is built from TRBV29-1 and TRBJ2-1; D may be TRBD1 (6 bases). Germline V lookup: CDR1 SQVTM, CDR2 ANQGSEA. The CDR3 extends over 15 amino acids. The V end was cut by 2 bases, the J end by 4 bases, with 15 bases between.

The chain recombines TRBV6-4 with TRBJ1-1, with 11 bases that match TRBD1. This CDR3 has 14 residues. Trimming cost V 2 bases and J 4 bases; bases outside gene matches: 0. Germline CDR1 is MRHNA and CDR2 is SNTAGT. The CDR3 region has the DNA TGTGCCAGCAGTGACGGGACAGGGGGCACTGAAGCTTTCTTT. Residues: CASSDGTGGTEAFF.

The chain combines TRBV5-1 with TRBJ1-4, with D unclear. This CDR3 has 13 amino acids. The germline V gene has CDR1 SGHRS and CDR2 YFSETQ. Trimming removed 4 bases from V and 4 bases from J, with 8 bases in between. As DNA, the CDR3 is TGCGCCAGCAGCCTGAGACATAATGAAAAACTGTTTTTT. Residues: CASSLRHNEKLFF.

The chain is built from TRBV19 and TRBJ2-7; a possible D gene is TRBD1 (6 bases). The CDR3 length is 13 residues. CDR1 is LNHDA and CDR2 is SQIVND in the germline V gene (reference sequence). Between the trimmed V and J ends, which lost 6 bases and 2 bases, there was a span of 11 bases. CDR3 region: CASSASGAYEQYF. In DNA form, the CDR3 reads TGTGCCAGTAGCGCCTCAGGGGCCTACGAGCAGTACTTC.

The chain links TRBV5-6 to TRBJ2-5; 8 nucleotides match TRBD1. V was clipped by 4 bases and J by 5 bases; unmatched bases: 7. CDR3 length equals 14 residues. Germline-derived CDR1 and CDR2 are SGHDT and YYEEEE. Here the CDR3 DNA reads TGTGCCAGCAGCCCCGGACAGGGTTGGGAGACCCAGTACTTC. It encodes CASSPGQGWETQYF.

The chain recombines TRBV14 with TRBJ1-1; tentative D call: TRBD1 (5 bases). The V and J ends lost 5 bases and 1 base respectively, with 17 bases between them. This CDR3 has 16 residues. The germline CDR1 and CDR2 sequences are SGHDN and FVKESK. The CDR3 spells CASSVESEGTNTEAFF. The CDR3 coding sequence is TGTGCCAGCAGCGTAGAGTCGGAGGGGACGAACACTGAAGCTTTCTTT.

This clone was observed a single time. The rearrangement joins TRBV7-9 to TRBJ2-7; a possible D gene is TRBD2 (5 bases). V lost 8 bases and J 6 bases, leaving 14 bases between the germline ends. Germline CDR1 reads SEHNR; CDR2 reads FQNEAQ (reference sequence). The CDR3 runs to 12 residues. The DNA for the CDR3 is TGTGCCAGCCGCGGACTCATCGGCGAGCAGTACTTC. Translating it yields CASRGLIGEQYF.

The chain employs TRBV11-2 and TRBJ1-5, with D maybe TRBD1 (6 bases). The CDR3 sequence is 14 residues long. CDR1 and CDR2 from the germline V gene are SGHAT and FQNNGV. Trimming cost V 5 bases and J 3 bases, with 11 bases left between them. CDR3 region: CASSPTGNNQPQHF. The CDR3 DNA reads TGTGCCAGCAGCCCCACAGGGAACAATCAGCCCCAGCATTTT.

In the case of this clone: The junction departs from the called germline gene at one end, perhaps through a read error. DNA of the CDR3: TGTGCCAGCTCACCAGCTTTCAGGGCCGCCTTT. Protein product: CASSPAFRAAF. The chain is built from TRBV18 and TRBJ1-1; a possible D gene is TRBD1 (5 bases). Germline-derived CDR1 and CDR2 are KGHSH and LQKENI. The length of the CDR3 is 11 residues.

The chain uses TRBV29-1 and TRBJ2-7; TRBD1 matches at 8 bases. Germline loops: CDR1 SQVTM, CDR2 ANQGSEA. The CDR3 consists of 14 residues. Unmatched junction bases numbered 9, after V lost 6 bases and J lost 2 bases. The CDR3 DNA sequence: TGCAGCGTCGCAACCGGGACAGGTACCTACGAGCAGTACTTC. The encoded protein is CSVATGTGTYEQYF.

The chain carries TRBV7-3 and TRBJ2-1; perhaps TRBD2 as D (6 bases). The germline gives CDR1 SGHTA, CDR2 FQGTGA. Trimming took off 1 base at V and 1 base at J, with 14 bases between the two ends. This CDR3 comprises 17 residues. CDR3 in DNA: TGTGCCAGCAGCTTAATCGGTAGCGGTGATTCCTACAATGAGCAGTTCTTC. Encoded protein: CASSLIGSGDSYNEQFF.

In DNA, the CDR3 is TGTGCCAGCAGCTCCCCCCGGGGGCAAGAGACCCAGTACTTC. Translating gives CASSSPRGQETQYF. The J gene is TRBJ2-5, the V gene TRBV5-4, with a weak D call TRBD2 (6 bases). The CDR3 contains 14 residues. Germline lookup yields CDR1 SGHNT and CDR2 YYREEE (reference sequence). V lost 3 bases, J lost 2 bases, and 11 bases lay in between.

This clone was detected once. The V call is TRBV11-3, the J call TRBJ1-1; 8 bases are shared with TRBD1. CDR3 length: 16 residues. The V and J ends lost 1 base and 1 base, in that order; junction bases with no gene match: 5. Looked up from germline, CDR1 is SGHNT and CDR2 is YENEEA. CDR3 region: CASSLGQGSPNTEAFF. The CDR3 bases are TGTGCCAGCAGCTTAGGACAGGGGTCCCCGAACACTGAAGCTTTCTTT.

The chain has TRBV5-5 and TRBJ2-2; tentative D call: TRBD2 (6 bases). CDR1 is SGHKS and CDR2 is YYEKEE in the germline V gene (reference sequence). CDR3 size: 16 residues. V was clipped by 4 bases and J by 1 base, with 14 bases between them. CDR3 in amino acids: CASSPGGGLNTGELFF. CDR3 nucleotides: TGTGCCAGCAGCCCCGGGGGAGGCCTGAACACCGGGGAGCTGTTTTTT.

This clone was found once. This sequence joins TRBV6-5 and TRBJ2-5; 11 bases line up with TRBD1. The CDR3 covers 15 residues. CDR1 MNHEY and CDR2 SVGAGI come from the germline V gene. V dropped 6 bases and J dropped 5; count of bases not matched to a gene: 8. CDR3 loop: CASSPRTGGSETQYF. DNA for the CDR3: TGTGCCAGCAGCCCCCGGACAGGGGGCTCTGAGACCCAGTACTTC.

This chain joins TRBV7-9 and TRBJ2-7; D assignment may be TRBD1 or TRBD2 (5 bases each). V lost 3 bases and J 2 bases, leaving 8 bases between the germline ends. CDR3 length: 13 residues. From germline, CDR1 is SEHNR and CDR2 FQNEAQ (reference sequence). CDR3: CASSLPGPYEQYF. The CDR3, as DNA: TGTGCCAGCAGCTTGCCGGGGCCCTACGAGCAGTACTTC.

The chain joins TRBV9 to TRBJ2-4; D possibly matches TRBD1 or TRBD2 (6 bases each). This CDR3 is 13 amino acids long. V was trimmed by 0 bases and J by 9 bases, leaving 10 bases between them. Germline V gene data show CDR1 as SGDLS and CDR2 as YYNGEE. CDR3 DNA: TGTGCCAGCAGCGTAGGAGGGGGGACCATTCAGTACTTC. Its translation is CASSVGGGTIQYF.

The V gene is TRBV5-1, the J gene TRBJ1-1; D not resolved. Germline CDR1 and CDR2: SGHRS and YFSETQ. The ends were cut back, 5 bases at V and 0 bases at J, with 11 bases in the middle. This CDR3 spans 14 amino acids. The CDR3 DNA reads TGCGCCAGCAGTGTCGGGTCTCTGAACACTGAAGCTTTCTTT. Translated: CASSVGSLNTEAFF.

The chain employs TRBV5-4 and TRBJ2-1; no clear D gene. Per germline, CDR1 SGHNT and CDR2 YYREEE (reference sequence). The CDR3 is made up of 13 amino acids. The ends were cut back, 4 bases at V and 4 bases at J, with 9 bases in the middle. The CDR3 sequence is CASSPRPYNEQFF. The CDR3, as DNA: TGTGCCAGCAGCCCTCGGCCGTACAATGAGCAGTTCTTC. The whole variable domain, filled in from reference TRBV5-4 and TRBJ2-1, reads ETGVTQSPTHLIKTRGQQVTLRCSSQSGHNTVSWYQQALGQGPQFIFQYYREEENGRGNFPPRFSGLQFPNYSSELNVNALELDDSALYLCASSPRPYNEQFFGPGTRLTVL.

The chain joins TRBV7-2 to TRBJ1-2; D is unclear. The CDR3 runs 15 residues. V lost 2 bases, J lost 8 bases, and 18 bases lay in between. Germline lookup yields CDR1 SGHTA and CDR2 FQGNSA. For the CDR3, the DNA is TGTGCCAGCAGCTTAATCCTCATTAGGGCGGGGGGCTACACCTTC. Protein sequence: CASSLILIRAGGYTF.

The rearrangement joins TRBV27 to TRBJ2-7; the match to TRBD1 covers 7 bases. The trim removed 6 bases at V and 3 bases at J, leaving 8 bases unmatched. CDR3 length: 14 amino acids. Germline CDR1 is MNHEY and CDR2 is SMNVEV (reference sequence). The chain's CDR3 is CASSHRDSSYEQYF. The CDR3 nucleotides are TGTGCCAGCAGCCACCGGGACAGTAGCTACGAGCAGTACTTC.

The CDR3 sequence: CASRQELPTYEQYF. CDR3 DNA sequence: TGTGCCAGCAGACAGGAATTACCCACCTACGAGCAGTACTTC. The chain employs TRBV6-6 and TRBJ2-7, with TRBD1 as a possible D gene (5 bases). Germline V CDR1 and CDR2: MNHNY, SVGAGI (reference sequence). The CDR3 runs to 14 residues. V was cut by 6 bases and J by 2 bases, with 14 bases left in between.

This chain uses TRBV5-4 with TRBJ2-7; D possibly corresponds to TRBD2 (6 bases). In germline, CDR1 is SGHNT, CDR2 YYREEE (reference sequence). The V and J ends lost 5 bases and 7 bases respectively, with 22 bases between them. The CDR3 has 15 amino acids. The CDR3 protein is CASSFSGRPGSEQYF. DNA of the CDR3: TGTGCCAGCAGTTTTAGCGGTCGGCCGGGTAGTGAGCAGTACTTC.

This chain connects TRBV7-2 to TRBJ2-1; D not resolved. CDR1 is SGHTA and CDR2 is FQGNSA in the germline V gene. V shed 5 bases and J shed 13 bases, with 12 bases lying between them. There are 11 residues in the CDR3. The CDR3, as DNA: TGTGCCAGCAGCCCTGGCCTTGGACAGTTCTTC. This codes for CASSPGLGQFF.

The chain links TRBV6-5 to TRBJ2-7; the D gene could be TRBD1 or TRBD2 (5 bases each). V was pared by 0 bases and J by 6 bases, with 15 bases between. Germline values: CDR1 MNHEY, CDR2 SVGAGI. The CDR3 consists of 15 residues. The CDR3 protein is CASSYSGPSDREQYF. The CDR3 DNA reads as TGTGCCAGCAGTTACTCGGGACCCTCTGATCGCGAGCAGTACTTC.